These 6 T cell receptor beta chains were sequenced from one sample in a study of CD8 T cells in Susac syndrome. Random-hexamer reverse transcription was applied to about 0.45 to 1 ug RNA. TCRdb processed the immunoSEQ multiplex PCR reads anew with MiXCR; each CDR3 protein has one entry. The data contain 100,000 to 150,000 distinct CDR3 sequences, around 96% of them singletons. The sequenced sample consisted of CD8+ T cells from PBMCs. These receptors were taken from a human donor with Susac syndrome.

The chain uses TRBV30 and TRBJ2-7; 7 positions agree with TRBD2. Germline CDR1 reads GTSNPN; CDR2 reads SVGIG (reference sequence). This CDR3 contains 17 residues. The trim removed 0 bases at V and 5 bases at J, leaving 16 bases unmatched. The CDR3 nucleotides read TGTGCCTGGAGTGTACTCACCCTGGGGGAGGGCCTCAACGAGCAGTACTTC. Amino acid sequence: CAWSVLTLGEGLNEQYF.

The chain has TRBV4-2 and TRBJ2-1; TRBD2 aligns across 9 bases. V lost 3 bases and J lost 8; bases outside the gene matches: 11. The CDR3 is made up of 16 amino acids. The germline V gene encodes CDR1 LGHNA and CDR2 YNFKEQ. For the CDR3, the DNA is TGTGCCAGCAGCCAGACCGGCGGGGGGGCCTTCGATGAGCAGTTCTTC. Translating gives CASSQTGGGAFDEQFF.

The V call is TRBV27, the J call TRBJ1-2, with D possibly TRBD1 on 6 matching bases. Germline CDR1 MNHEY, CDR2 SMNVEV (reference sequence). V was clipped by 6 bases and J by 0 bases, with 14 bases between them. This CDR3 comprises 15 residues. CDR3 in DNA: TGTGCCAGCAGGATGACAGGCGCTTCTAACTATGGCTACACCTTC. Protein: CASRMTGASNYGYTF.

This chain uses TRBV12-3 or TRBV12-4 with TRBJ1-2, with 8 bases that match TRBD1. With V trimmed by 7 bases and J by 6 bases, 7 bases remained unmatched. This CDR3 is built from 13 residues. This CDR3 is CASTLTGVDGYTF. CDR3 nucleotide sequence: TGTGCCAGCACCTTGACAGGGGTGGATGGCTACACCTTC.

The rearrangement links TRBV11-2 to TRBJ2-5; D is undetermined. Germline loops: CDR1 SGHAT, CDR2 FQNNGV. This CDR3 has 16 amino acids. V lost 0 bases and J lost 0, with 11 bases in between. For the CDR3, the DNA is TGTGCCAGCAGCTTAGATCGATCTCAGTACCAAGAGACCCAGTACTTC. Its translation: CASSLDRSQYQETQYF.

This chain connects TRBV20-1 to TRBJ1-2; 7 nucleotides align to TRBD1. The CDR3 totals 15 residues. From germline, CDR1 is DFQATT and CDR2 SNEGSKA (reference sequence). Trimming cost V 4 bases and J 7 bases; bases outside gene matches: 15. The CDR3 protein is CSATGPDRVSGGYTF. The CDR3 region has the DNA TGCAGTGCTACGGGACCTGACAGGGTCTCAGGTGGCTACACCTTC.